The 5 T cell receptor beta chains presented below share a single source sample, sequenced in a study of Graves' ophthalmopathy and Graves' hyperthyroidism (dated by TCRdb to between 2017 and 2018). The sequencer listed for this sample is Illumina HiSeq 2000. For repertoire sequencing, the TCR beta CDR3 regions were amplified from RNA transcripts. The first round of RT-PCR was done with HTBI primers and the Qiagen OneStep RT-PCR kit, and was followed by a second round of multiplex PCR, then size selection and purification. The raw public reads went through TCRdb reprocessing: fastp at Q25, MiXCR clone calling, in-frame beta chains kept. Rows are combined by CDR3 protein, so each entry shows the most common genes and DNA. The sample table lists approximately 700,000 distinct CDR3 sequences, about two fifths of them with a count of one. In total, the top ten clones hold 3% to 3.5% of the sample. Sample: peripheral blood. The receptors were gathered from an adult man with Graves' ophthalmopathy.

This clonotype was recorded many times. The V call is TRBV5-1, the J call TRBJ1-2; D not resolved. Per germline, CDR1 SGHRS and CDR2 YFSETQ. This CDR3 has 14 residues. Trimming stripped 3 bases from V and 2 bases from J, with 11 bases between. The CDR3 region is CASSSLALNYGYTF. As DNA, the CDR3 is TGCGCCAGCAGCTCATTGGCGCTCAACTATGGCTACACCTTC.

The CDR3 DNA follows: TGTGCCAGCAGTTCACCAGCAAACAATCAGCCCCAGCATTTT. Translated, it gives CASSSPANNQPQHF. The rearrangement uses TRBV6-6 and TRBJ1-5; no firm D call. CDR3 length equals 14 residues. V was trimmed by 4 bases and J by 3 bases, leaving 10 bases between them. Looked up from germline, CDR1 is MNHNY and CDR2 is SVGAGI (reference sequence).

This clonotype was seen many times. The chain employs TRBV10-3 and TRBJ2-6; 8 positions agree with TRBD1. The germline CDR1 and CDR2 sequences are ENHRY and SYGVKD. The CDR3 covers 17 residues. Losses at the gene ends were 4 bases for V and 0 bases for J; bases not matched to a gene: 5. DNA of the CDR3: TGTGCCATCAGTGGGGGACAGGCCCTCTCTGGGGCCAACGTCCTGACTTTC. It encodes CAISGGQALSGANVLTF.

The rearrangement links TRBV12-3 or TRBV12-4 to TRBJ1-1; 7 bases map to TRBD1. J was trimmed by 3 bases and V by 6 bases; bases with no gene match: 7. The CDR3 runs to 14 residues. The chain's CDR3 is CASSLGGPDTEAFF. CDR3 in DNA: TGTGCCAGCAGCCTAGGGGGCCCGGACACTGAAGCTTTCTTT.

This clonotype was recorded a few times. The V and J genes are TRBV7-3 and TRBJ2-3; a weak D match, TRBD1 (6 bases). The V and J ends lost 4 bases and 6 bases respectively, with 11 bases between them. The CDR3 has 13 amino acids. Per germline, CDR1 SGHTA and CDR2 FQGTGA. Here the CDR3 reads CASSSNRVDTQYF. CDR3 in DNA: TGTGCCAGCAGCTCTAACAGGGTGGATACGCAGTATTTT.